Listed below are T cell receptor beta chains from one sample, sequenced in a study of blood T cell repertoires in COVID-19. Profiling relied on immunoSEQ multiplex PCR, and the TCRdb table lists in-frame clones only, not all of them. The sample has 140,000 or so clones, about 87% seen once. What was sequenced was PBMCs or T cells enriched from blood (not recorded which). The receptors here all came from a man aged 55 to 70 who had recovered from COVID-19. Each CDR3 is given with its conserved first and last residue.

>15|TRBV5-1
CASSETGTAYNEQFF
>14|TRBV9
CASSRGGDAYEQYF
>13|TRBV6-5
CASEGGGNQPQHF
>15|TRBV7-3
CASSSPGLYTGELFF
>14|TRBV6-5
CASSYSDRNYGYTF
>13|TRBV18
CASSPRREETQYF
>15|TRBV29-1
CSVGEIQGDKNIQYF
>16|TRBV7-9
CASSLTSPRVGGELFF
>14|TRBV7-8
CASSRGGSNLPLHF
>13|TRBV18
CASSPIATGELFF
>13|TRBV2
CASMGQMNTEAFF
>13|TRBV27
CASSLRGSFEQFF
>12|TRBV2
CASSRLVVGAFF
>15|TRBV2
CASSGGSGRINEQYF
>13|TRBV7-8
CASSRQGKYEQYF
>15|TRBV3-1/TRBV3-2
CASSQVWGTAETQYF
>18|TRBV7-2
CASSGGLAGVGSYNEQFF
>16|TRBV9
CASSVDRQGALYEQYF
>13|TRBV15
CATSYGLSYEQYF
>15|TRBV10-3
CAIKDSVASYNEQFF
>15|TRBV19
CASIQERGGRNEQFF
>13|TRBV7-2
CASSLWPGNTIYF
>15|TRBV3-1/TRBV3-2
CASSQRGRNADTQYF
>13|TRBV11-2
CASSLSFQETQYF
>11|TRBV30
CAWRQNSPLHF
>13|TRBV27
CASSSRQWVEQYF
>13|TRBV5-1
CASSFTTGNEQFF
>15|TRBV28
CASTPAGGFSYEQYF
>18|TRBV18
CASSPLVWRGEPYNEQFF
>13|TRBV29-1
CSVSRGTGNIIYF
>14|TRBV29-1
CSVGGGQGSDTQYF
>17|TRBV3-1/TRBV3-2
CASSQRGSGRYRDTQYF
>13|TRBV6-5
CASRPRTVFGYTF
>14|TRBV11-1
CASRPASGSYEQYF
>15|TRBV28
CASSGTSGIKNIQYF
>17|TRBV7-2
CASSLALFVPRNTEAFF
>16|TRBV7-9
CASSLAAGSYNSPLHF
>13|TRBV6-5
CASSSDRGTEAFF
>17|TRBV28
CASSSTANYPYNSPLHF
>12|TRBV12-3/TRBV12-4
CASTSFGYGYTF
>14|TRBV7-9
CASSTRQNTGELFF